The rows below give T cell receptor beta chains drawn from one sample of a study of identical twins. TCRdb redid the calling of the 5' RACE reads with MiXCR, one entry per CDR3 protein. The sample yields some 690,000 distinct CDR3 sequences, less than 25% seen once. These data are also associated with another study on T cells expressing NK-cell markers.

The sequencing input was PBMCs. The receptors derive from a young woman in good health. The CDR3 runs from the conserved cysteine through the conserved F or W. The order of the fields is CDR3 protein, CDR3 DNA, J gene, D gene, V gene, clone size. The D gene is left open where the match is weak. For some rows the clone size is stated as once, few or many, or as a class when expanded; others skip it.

CDR3: CASSLIRLSSGNTIYF; DNA: TGTGCCAGCAGCTTAATCCGGCTTTCCTCTGGAAACACCATATATTTT; J: TRBJ1-3; D: -; V: TRBV7-3; size: few
CDR3: CASSPGLAAWSYNEQFF; DNA: TGTGCCAGCAGCCCGGGACTCGCCGCTTGGTCCTACAATGAGCAGTTCTTC; J: TRBJ2-1; D: -; V: TRBV9; size: many
CDR3: CASSFRPSNEKLFF; DNA: TGTGCCAGCAGCTTCCGACCGTCTAATGAAAAACTGTTTTTT; J: TRBJ1-4; D: -; V: TRBV5-8; size: few
CDR3: CSTRSRSSSYNEQFF; DNA: TGCAGTACTAGATCTCGGTCGAGCTCCTACAATGAGCAGTTCTTC; J: TRBJ2-1; D: -; V: TRBV20-1; size: -
CDR3: CAISDRLAGGPNYNEQFF; DNA: TGTGCCATCAGCGACCGACTAGCGGGAGGCCCTAACTACAATGAGCAGTTCTTC; J: TRBJ2-1; D: TRBD2; V: TRBV10-3; size: -
CDR3: CASSPPGGSYEQYF; DNA: TGTGCCAGCAGTCCCCCCGGTGGGTCCTACGAGCAGTACTTC; J: TRBJ2-7; D: -; V: TRBV28; size: many
CDR3: CASSFENWADTQYF; DNA: TGTGCCAGCAGCTTCGAGAATTGGGCAGATACGCAGTATTTT; J: TRBJ2-3; D: -; V: TRBV7-9; size: few
CDR3: CASSAYTSGGTYNEQFF; DNA: TGTGCCAGCAGCGCTTACACTAGCGGGGGGACGTACAATGAGCAGTTCTTC; J: TRBJ2-1; D: TRBD2; V: TRBV9; size: -
CDR3: CSAQSRMSKETQYF; DNA: TGCAGCGCACAAAGTCGGATGTCCAAAGAGACCCAGTACTTC; J: TRBJ2-5; D: -; V: TRBV20-1; size: few
CDR3: CASSSPSETQYF; DNA: TGTGCCAGCAGTTCCCCCTCGGAGACCCAGTACTTC; J: TRBJ2-5; D: -; V: TRBV7-9; size: -
CDR3: CASSPPDYEQYF; DNA: TGTGCCAGCAGTCCACCCGACTACGAGCAGTACTTC; J: TRBJ2-7; D: -; V: TRBV12-3/TRBV12-4; size: few
CDR3: CSVARAPSSYNEQFF; DNA: TGCAGCGTTGCAAGGGCGCCGAGCTCCTACAATGAGCAGTTCTTC; J: TRBJ2-1; D: -; V: TRBV29-1; size: many
CDR3: CSARPSTSGFTDTQYF; DNA: TGCAGTGCAAGACCTTCGACTAGCGGATTCACAGATACGCAGTATTTT; J: TRBJ2-3; D: TRBD2; V: TRBV20-1; size: -
CDR3: CASSSISGTRGGYTF; DNA: TGTGCCAGCAGTTCGATATCCGGGACAAGGGGTGGCTACACCTTC; J: TRBJ1-2; D: -; V: TRBV6-5; size: many
CDR3: CAIRGTDIPYGYTF; DNA: TGTGCCATCAGGGGGACAGATATACCCTATGGCTACACCTTC; J: TRBJ1-2; D: TRBD1; V: TRBV10-3; size: -
CDR3: CATSRTGTSGTEQYF; DNA: TGTGCCACCAGCAGAACCGGGACTAGCGGGACCGAGCAGTACTTC; J: TRBJ2-7; D: TRBD2; V: TRBV15; size: -
CDR3: CASNSRVRSYEQYF; DNA: TGTGCCAGCAACTCCCGGGTCCGGAGCTACGAGCAGTACTTC; J: TRBJ2-7; D: -; V: TRBV2; size: -
CDR3: CSVISERSPLYAFF; DNA: TGCAGCGTTATCTCGGAAAGAAGTCCGCTGTACGCTTTCTTT; J: TRBJ1-1; D: -; V: TRBV29-1; size: -
CDR3: CASSGLGRPGTSLPYGYTF; DNA: TGTGCCAGCAGTGGCCTTGGCAGACCCGGGACCTCGCTACCGTATGGCTACACCTTC; J: TRBJ1-2; D: -; V: TRBV25-1; size: few
CDR3: CASSYSGRAGDEQFF; DNA: TGTGCCAGCAGTTATAGCGGGAGGGCCGGCGATGAGCAGTTCTTC; J: TRBJ2-1; D: TRBD2; V: TRBV6-5; size: few
CDR3: CASSHDRNNYGYTF; DNA: TGTGCCAGCAGCCATGACAGGAATAACTATGGCTACACCTTC; J: TRBJ1-2; D: -; V: TRBV3-1; size: -
CDR3: CASSPGDFCTEAFF; DNA: TGTGCCAGCAGCCCTGGGGATTTCTGCACTGAAGCTTTCTTT; J: TRBJ1-1; D: -; V: TRBV5-2; size: -
CDR3: CATSREIPTQPLLGEQYF; DNA: TGTGCCACCAGCAGAGAGATCCCTACACAACCCTTGTTGGGCGAGCAGTACTTC; J: TRBJ2-7; D: -; V: TRBV15; size: -